The present entry profiles one TCR beta chain with its context. What it binds is not known. V was clipped by 6 bases and J by 4 bases; unmatched bases: 15. The CDR3 runs 16 residues. Germline V gene data show CDR1 as MNHEY and CDR2 as SMNVEV (reference sequence). The study's findings and limits: In terms of TCR gene usage, tumor memory CD4+ T cells clustered together with blood and lymph node memory CD4+ cells, as well as with lymph node naive CD4+ cells. Greatest tumor Treg TCR overlap was with tumor naive CD4+ cells.

After constant-region reverse-primer amplification, full-length variable regions underwent semi-nested PCR with Nested Universal Primer A. TCRdb fed the 5' RACE reads into MiXCR, producing one record per CDR3 protein. The data contain approximately 41,000 distinct CDR3 sequences, less than 35% of them singletons. The sequencing input was memory CD4+ T cells sorted from a lymph node. The subset here: memory CD4+ T cells, CD4+CD45RO+CD25-. This chain uses TRBV27 with TRBJ2-7; 7 bases are shared with TRBD1. The TCR sequence derives from a female donor with breast cancer. CDR3 protein: CASSPIGGSASYEQYF. The CDR3 coding sequence is TGTGCCAGCAGCCCAATAGGGGGCTCCGCCTCTTACGAGCAGTACTTC.